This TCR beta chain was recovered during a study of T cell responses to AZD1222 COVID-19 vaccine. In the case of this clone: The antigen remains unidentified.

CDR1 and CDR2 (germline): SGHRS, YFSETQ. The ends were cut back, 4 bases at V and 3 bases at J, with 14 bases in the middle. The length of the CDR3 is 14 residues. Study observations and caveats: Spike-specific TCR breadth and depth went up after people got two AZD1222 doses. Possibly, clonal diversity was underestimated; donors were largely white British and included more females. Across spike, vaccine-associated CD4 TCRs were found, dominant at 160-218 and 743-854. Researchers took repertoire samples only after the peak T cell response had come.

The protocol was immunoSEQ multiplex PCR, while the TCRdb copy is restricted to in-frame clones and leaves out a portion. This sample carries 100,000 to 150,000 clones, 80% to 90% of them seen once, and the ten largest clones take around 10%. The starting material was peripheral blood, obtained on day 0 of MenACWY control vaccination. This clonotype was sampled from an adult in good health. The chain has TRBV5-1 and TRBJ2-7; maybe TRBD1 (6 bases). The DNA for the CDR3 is TGCGCCAGCAGCCCCCGGGACAATAACTACGAGCAGTACTTC. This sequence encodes CASSPRDNNYEQYF.